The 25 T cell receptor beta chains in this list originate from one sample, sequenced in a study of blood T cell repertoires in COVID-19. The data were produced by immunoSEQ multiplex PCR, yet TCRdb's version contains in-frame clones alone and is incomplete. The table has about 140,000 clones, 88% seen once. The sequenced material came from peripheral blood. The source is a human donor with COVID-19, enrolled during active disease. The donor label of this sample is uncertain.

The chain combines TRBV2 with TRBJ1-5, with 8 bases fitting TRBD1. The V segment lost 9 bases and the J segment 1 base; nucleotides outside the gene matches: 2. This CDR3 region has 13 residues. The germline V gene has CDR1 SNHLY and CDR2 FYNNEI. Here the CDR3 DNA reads TGTGCCAGTCAGGGGGCCAGCAATCAGCCCCAGCATTTT. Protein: CASQGASNQPQHF.

The CDR3 loop is CATSDFRDTEAFF. The CDR3, as DNA: TGTGCCACCAGTGATTTCAGGGACACTGAAGCTTTCTTT. The chain carries TRBV24-1 and TRBJ1-1, with D possibly matching TRBD1 (5 bases). Trimming stripped 1 base from V and 3 bases from J, with 5 bases between. Germline V lookup: CDR1 KGHDR, CDR2 SFDVKD. This CDR3 has 13 residues.

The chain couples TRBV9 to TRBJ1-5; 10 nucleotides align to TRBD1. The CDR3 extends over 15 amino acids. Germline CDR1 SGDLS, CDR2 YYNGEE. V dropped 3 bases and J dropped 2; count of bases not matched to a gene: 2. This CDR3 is CASSGGTGGNQPQHF. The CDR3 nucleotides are TGTGCCAGCAGCGGCGGGACAGGGGGCAATCAGCCCCAGCATTTT.

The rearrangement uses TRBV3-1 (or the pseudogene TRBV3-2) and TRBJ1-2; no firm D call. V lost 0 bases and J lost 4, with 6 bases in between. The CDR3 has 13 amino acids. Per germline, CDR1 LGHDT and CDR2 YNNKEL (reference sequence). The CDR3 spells CASSQERAYGYTF. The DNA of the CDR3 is TGTGCCAGCAGCCAAGAGCGGGCCTATGGCTACACCTTC.

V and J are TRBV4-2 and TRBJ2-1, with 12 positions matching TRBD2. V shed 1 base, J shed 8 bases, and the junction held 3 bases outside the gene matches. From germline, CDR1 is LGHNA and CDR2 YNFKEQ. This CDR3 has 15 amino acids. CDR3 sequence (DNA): TGTGCCAGCAGCCAAGCTAGCGGGGGGGAGTATGAGCAGTTCTTC. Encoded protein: CASSQASGGEYEQFF.

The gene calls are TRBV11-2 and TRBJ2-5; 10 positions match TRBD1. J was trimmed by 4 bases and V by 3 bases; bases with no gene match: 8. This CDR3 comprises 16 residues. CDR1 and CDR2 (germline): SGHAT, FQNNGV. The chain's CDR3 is CASSFGRTGGGETQYF. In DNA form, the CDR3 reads TGTGCCAGCAGCTTCGGAAGGACAGGGGGAGGAGAGACCCAGTACTTC. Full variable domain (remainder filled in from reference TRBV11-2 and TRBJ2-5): EAGVAQSPRYKIIEKRQSVAFWCNPISGHATLYWYQQILGQGPKLLIQFQNNGVVDDSQLPKDRFSAERLKGVDSTLKIQPAKLEDSAVYLCASSFGRTGGGETQYFGPGTRLLVL.

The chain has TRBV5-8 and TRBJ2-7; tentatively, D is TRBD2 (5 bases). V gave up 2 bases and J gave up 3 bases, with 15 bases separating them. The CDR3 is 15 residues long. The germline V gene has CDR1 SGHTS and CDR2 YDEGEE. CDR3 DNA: TGTGCCAGCAGCTTTACGCTCGTAGAGGGCTACGAGCAGTACTTC. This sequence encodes CASSFTLVEGYEQYF. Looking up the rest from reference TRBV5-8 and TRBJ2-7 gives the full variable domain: EAGVTQSPTHLIKTRGQQATLRCSPISGHTSVYWYQQALGLGLQFLLWYDEGEERNRGNFPPRFSGRQFPNYSSELNVNALELEDSALYLCASSFTLVEGYEQYFGPGTRLTVT.

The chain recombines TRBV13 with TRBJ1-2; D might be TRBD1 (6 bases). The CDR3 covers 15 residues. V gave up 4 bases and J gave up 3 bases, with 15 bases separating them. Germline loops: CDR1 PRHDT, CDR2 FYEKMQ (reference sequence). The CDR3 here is CASSSGTPTDYGYTF. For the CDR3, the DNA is TGTGCCAGCAGCTCCGGGACACCGACCGACTATGGCTACACCTTC.

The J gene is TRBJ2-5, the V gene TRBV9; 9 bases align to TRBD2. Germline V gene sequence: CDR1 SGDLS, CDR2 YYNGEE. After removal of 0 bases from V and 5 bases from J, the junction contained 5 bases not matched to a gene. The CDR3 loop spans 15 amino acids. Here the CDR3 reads CASSVGRGGGETQYF. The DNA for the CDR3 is TGTGCCAGCAGCGTAGGGCGCGGGGGGGGCGAGACCCAGTACTTC.

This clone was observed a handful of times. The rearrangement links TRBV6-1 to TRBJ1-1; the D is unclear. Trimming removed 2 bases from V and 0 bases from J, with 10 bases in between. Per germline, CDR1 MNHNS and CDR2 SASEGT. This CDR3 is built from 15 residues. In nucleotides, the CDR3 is TGTGCCAGCAGTGAAAGTGGACTATTGAACACTGAAGCTTTCTTT. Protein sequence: CASSESGLLNTEAFF.

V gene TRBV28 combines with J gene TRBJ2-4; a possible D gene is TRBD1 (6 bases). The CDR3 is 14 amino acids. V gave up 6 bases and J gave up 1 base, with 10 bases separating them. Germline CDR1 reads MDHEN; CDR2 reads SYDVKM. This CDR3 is CASRDQGAKNIQYF. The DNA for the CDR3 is TGTGCCAGCAGGGACCAGGGGGCCAAAAACATTCAGTACTTC.

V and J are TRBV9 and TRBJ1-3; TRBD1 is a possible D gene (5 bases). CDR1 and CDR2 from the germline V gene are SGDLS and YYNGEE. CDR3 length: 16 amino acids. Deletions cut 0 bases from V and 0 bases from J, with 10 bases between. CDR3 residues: CASSVGLGLSGNTIYF. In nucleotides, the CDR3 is TGTGCCAGCAGCGTAGGGCTGGGACTCTCTGGAAACACCATATATTTT. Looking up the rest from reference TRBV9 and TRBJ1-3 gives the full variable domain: DSGVTQTPKHLITATGQRVTLRCSPRSGDLSVYWYQQSLDQGLQFLIQYYNGEERAKGNILERFSAQQFPDLHSELNLSSLELGDSALYFCASSVGLGLSGNTIYFGEGSWLTVV.

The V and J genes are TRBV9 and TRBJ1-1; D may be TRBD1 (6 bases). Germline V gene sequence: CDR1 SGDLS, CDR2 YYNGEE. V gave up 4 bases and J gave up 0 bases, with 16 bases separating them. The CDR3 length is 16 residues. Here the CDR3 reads CASSPQGTVMNTEAFF. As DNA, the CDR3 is TGTGCCAGCAGCCCACAGGGAACCGTCATGAACACTGAAGCTTTCTTT. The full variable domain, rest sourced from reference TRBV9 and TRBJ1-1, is DSGVTQTPKHLITATGQRVTLRCSPRSGDLSVYWYQQSLDQGLQFLIQYYNGEERAKGNILERFSAQQFPDLHSELNLSSLELGDSALYFCASSPQGTVMNTEAFFGQGTRLTVV.

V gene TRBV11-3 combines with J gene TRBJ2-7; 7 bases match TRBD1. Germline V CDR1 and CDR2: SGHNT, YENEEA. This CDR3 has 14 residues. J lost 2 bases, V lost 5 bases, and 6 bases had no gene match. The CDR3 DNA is TGTGCCAGCAGCCTCAGGACAGGAACCTACGAGCAGTACTTC. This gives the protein CASSLRTGTYEQYF.

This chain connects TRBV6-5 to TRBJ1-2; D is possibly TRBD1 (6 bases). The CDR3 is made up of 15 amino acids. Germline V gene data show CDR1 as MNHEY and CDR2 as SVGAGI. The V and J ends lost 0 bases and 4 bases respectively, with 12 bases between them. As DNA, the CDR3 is TGTGCCAGCAGTTACTCGATACAGGGCTCCTATGGCTACACCTTC. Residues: CASSYSIQGSYGYTF.

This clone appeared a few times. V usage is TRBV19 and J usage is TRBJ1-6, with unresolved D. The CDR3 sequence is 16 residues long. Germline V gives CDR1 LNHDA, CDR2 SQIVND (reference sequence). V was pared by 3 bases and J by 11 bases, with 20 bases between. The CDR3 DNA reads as TGTGCCAGTAGTATCCCTCCTGGCGGGGTCGGCACACCCCTCCACTTT. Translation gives CASSIPPGGVGTPLHF.

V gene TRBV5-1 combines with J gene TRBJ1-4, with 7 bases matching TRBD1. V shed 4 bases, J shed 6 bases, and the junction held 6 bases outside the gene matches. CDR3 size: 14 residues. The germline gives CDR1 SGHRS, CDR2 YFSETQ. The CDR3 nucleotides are TGCGCCAGCAGCGCCCAGGGACAGCATGAAAAACTGTTTTTT. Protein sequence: CASSAQGQHEKLFF.

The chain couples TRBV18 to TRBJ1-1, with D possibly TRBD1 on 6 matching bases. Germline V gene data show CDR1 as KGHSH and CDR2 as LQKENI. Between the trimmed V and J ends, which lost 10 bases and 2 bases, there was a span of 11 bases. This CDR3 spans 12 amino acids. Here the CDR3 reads CATEGGNTEAFF. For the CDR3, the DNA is TGTGCCACCGAAGGGGGTAACACTGAAGCTTTCTTT.

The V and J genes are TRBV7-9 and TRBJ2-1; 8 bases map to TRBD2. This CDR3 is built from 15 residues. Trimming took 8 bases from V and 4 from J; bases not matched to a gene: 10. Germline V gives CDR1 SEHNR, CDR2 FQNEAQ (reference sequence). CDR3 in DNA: TGTGCCAGCGCTACCCAAGCGGGGGCTTACAATGAGCAGTTCTTC. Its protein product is CASATQAGAYNEQFF.

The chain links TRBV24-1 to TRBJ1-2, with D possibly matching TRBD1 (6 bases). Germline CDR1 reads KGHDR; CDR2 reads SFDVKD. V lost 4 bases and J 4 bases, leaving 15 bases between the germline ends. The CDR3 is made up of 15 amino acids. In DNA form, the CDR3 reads TGTGCCACCAGTGAGAACCAGGGGCCACCCTATGGCTACACCTTC. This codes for CATSENQGPPYGYTF.

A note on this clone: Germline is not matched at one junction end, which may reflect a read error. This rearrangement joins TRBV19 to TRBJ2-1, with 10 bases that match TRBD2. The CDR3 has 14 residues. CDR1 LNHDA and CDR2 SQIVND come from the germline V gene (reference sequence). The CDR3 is CASFGSGRANQQFF. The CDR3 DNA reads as TGTGCCAGTTTCGGCAGCGGGAGGGCCAATCAGCAGTTCTTC.

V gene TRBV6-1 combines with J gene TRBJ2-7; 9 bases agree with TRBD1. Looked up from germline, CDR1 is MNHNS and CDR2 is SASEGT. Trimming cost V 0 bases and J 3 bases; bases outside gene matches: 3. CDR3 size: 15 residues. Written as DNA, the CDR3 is TGTGCCAGCAGTGAAGCGGGACAGGGCTTCTACGAGCAGTACTTC. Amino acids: CASSEAGQGFYEQYF.

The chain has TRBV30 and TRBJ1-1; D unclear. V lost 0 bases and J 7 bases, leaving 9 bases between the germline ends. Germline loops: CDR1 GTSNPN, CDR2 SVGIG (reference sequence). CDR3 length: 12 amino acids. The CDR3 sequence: CAWSVNQLEAFF. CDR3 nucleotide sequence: TGTGCCTGGAGTGTAAACCAACTTGAAGCTTTCTTT.

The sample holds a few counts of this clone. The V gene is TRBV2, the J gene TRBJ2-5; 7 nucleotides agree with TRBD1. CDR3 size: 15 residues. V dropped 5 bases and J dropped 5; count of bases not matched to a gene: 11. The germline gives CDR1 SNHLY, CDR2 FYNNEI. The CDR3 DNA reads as TGTGCCAGCAGTACCGGGACAGCGATAAGGGAGACCCAGTACTTC. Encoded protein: CASSTGTAIRETQYF.

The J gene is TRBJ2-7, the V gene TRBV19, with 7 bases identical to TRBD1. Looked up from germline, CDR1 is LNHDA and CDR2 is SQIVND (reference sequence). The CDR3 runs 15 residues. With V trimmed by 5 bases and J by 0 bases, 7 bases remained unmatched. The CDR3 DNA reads TGTGCCAGTAGTCCCCAGGCAGGGGGCTCCTACGAGCAGTACTTC. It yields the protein CASSPQAGGSYEQYF.